A selection of T cell receptor beta chains follows, all from one sample in a study of cytomegalovirus exposure and HLA in healthy donors. Assay: immunoSEQ multiplex PCR; the TCRdb copy retains only in-frame clones and omits some. The sample records approximately 270,000 clones, more than 75% being singletons. Sequenced input: PBMCs. The receptors here all came from a man younger than 35 in good health and CMV-seropositive. The CDR3 runs from the conserved cysteine through the conserved F or W. D genes are given only for firm matches. Expanded clones are given a class, and other clones once, few, many or no size at all.

TGTGCCAGCAGCCAAGATGTGGGAAGGGGTGGCGAGCAGTACTTC,CASSQDVGRGGEQYF,TRBV4-2,TRBJ2-7,NA,15,NA
TGTGCCAGCAGCTTCGAGAAGGACTATGGCTACACCTTC,CASSFEKDYGYTF,TRBV5-4,TRBJ1-2,NA,13,NA
TGTGCCAGCAGCGACTTCGGGGATACGCAGTATTTT,CASSDFGDTQYF,TRBV5-6,TRBJ2-3,NA,12,NA
TGTGCCAGCAGCCCCCGGACGGCGGCGAACACTGAAGCTTTCTTT,CASSPRTAANTEAFF,TRBV7-8,TRBJ1-1,NA,15,NA
TGTGCCAGCACCCCTGACCGGACGGAGGCCCAGTACTTC,CASTPDRTEAQYF,TRBV28,TRBJ2-5,NA,13,NA
TGTGCCAGCAGCCCCCCCAGCGGGAGGCTCACAGATACGCAGTATTTT,CASSPPSGRLTDTQYF,TRBV5-6,TRBJ2-3,TRBD2,16,NA
TGCGCCAGCCATACCGGGACTAGCGGGAGTACGGTCTCCTACGAGCAGTACTTC,CASHTGTSGSTVSYEQYF,TRBV10-1,TRBJ2-7,TRBD2,18,few
TGTGCCGTTTACAGCGCTTCCTATGGCTACACCTTC,CAVYSASYGYTF,TRBV27,TRBJ1-2,NA,12,NA
TGTGCCAGCCCAGGGCTGAGTGGAAACACCATATATTTT,CASPGLSGNTIYF,TRBV2,TRBJ1-3,NA,13,NA
TGTGCCAGCAGAAGCGGGGTCTACGACGAGCAGTACTTC,CASRSGVYDEQYF,TRBV6-6,TRBJ2-7,TRBD2,13,NA
TGTGCCAGTAGTATCTTTTGGGGTGAAAATAGCAATCAGCCCCAGCATTTT,CASSIFWGENSNQPQHF,TRBV19,TRBJ1-5,NA,17,NA
TGTGCCAGCAGTGAATCCCGGACAGGGGTAGGAACCGGGGAGCTGTTTTTT,CASSESRTGVGTGELFF,TRBV25-1,TRBJ2-2,TRBD1,17,NA
TGTGCCAGCAGTTACTCGATCAGGGGGGAAGAGACCCAGTACTTC,CASSYSIRGEETQYF,TRBV6-6,TRBJ2-5,NA,15,NA
TGTGCCAGCTACGACCCCCTAAACAATGAGCAGTTCTTC,CASYDPLNNEQFF,TRBV2,TRBJ2-1,NA,13,NA
TGTGCCTGGGGACAGGGAAACTATGGCTACACCTTC,CAWGQGNYGYTF,TRBV30,TRBJ1-2,TRBD1,12,NA
TGTGCCAGCATCGAGACGAGACTAGCGGTCTACAATGAGCAGTTCTTC,CASIETRLAVYNEQFF,TRBV5-6,TRBJ2-1,TRBD2,16,NA
TGTGCCAGCAGCACCAGTTCTAAACCGGGCACTGAAGCTTTCTTT,CASSTSSKPGTEAFF,TRBV7-8,TRBJ1-1,NA,15,few
TGTGCCAGCACTGCCACCACCTTAGCCTACGAGCAGTACTTC,CASTATTLAYEQYF,TRBV6-1,TRBJ2-7,NA,14,NA
TGTGCCAGCAGTGAATTCCGGGGTTTTGACCCCCCCGGCGAGCAGTACTTC,CASSEFRGFDPPGEQYF,TRBV6-1,TRBJ2-7,NA,17,NA
TGTGCCAGCAGTGAAGGCCACAATCAGCCCCAGCATTTT,CASSEGHNQPQHF,TRBV27,TRBJ1-5,NA,13,NA
TGTGCCAGCAGTGAATACAGGGGTTATAACACCTTC,CASSEYRGYNTF,TRBV6-1,TRBJ1-2,TRBD1,12,NA
TGCGCCAGCAGCCAAGATAGGGCAGGTCTGTCTAACTATGGCTACACCTTC,CASSQDRAGLSNYGYTF,TRBV4-3,TRBJ1-2,NA,17,NA
TGTGCCAGCATTGCCGGAAGGATCTACAATGAGCAGTTCTTC,CASIAGRIYNEQFF,TRBV2,TRBJ2-1,NA,14,NA
TGCGCCAGCAGCTTGGTGACAGAAGAGACCCAGTACTTC,CASSLVTEETQYF,TRBV5-1,TRBJ2-5,NA,13,NA
TGCAGCGTTACGGGCCAAGCCTACGAGCAGTACTTC,CSVTGQAYEQYF,TRBV29-1,TRBJ2-7,NA,12,NA
TGCGCCAGCAGCTTCCAGGGGAGCACAGATACGCAGTATTTT,CASSFQGSTDTQYF,TRBV5-1,TRBJ2-3,NA,14,NA
TGCAGCGTTGAAGTGCCCAGGGGGTCGTTTGGCTACACCTTC,CSVEVPRGSFGYTF,TRBV29-1,TRBJ1-2,TRBD1,14,NA
TGTGCCAGCAGCGTATTAACTAGCTCCTCCTCCTACGAGCAGTACTTC,CASSVLTSSSSYEQYF,TRBV11-2,TRBJ2-7,NA,16,NA
TGTGCCAGCAGCCAAACTATCAGGGGGCGGCAGGCCTACGAGCAGTACTTC,CASSQTIRGRQAYEQYF,TRBV7-9,TRBJ2-7,TRBD1,17,NA
TGTGCCAGCAGGGATACAGGGGGAAATCAGCCCCAGCATTTT,CASRDTGGNQPQHF,TRBV2,TRBJ1-5,TRBD1,14,NA
TGTGCCAGCGGACAGGGGCCCGGGGAGCTGTTTTTT,CASGQGPGELFF,TRBV6-1,TRBJ2-2,TRBD1,12,once
TGTGCCAGCAGACTCCTTCGGGGACAGCGTTTTTCCTCCTACGAGCAGTACTTC,CASRLLRGQRFSSYEQYF,TRBV28,TRBJ2-7,TRBD1,18,NA
TGCAGCGTTCCCTCAAGGGGGGGCCCGGAGACCCAGTACTTC,CSVPSRGGPETQYF,TRBV29-1,TRBJ2-5,NA,14,NA
TGTGCCAGCAGAATCCCATTCACAGATACGCAGTATTTT,CASRIPFTDTQYF,TRBV27,TRBJ2-3,NA,13,NA
TGTGCCAGCAGTTTACCAGACAGGTTTAAGGGCTACACCTTC,CASSLPDRFKGYTF,TRBV28,TRBJ1-2,NA,14,NA
TGCGCCAGCAGCTTGGGGGTAGCGGGAGGCCAAGAGACCCAGTACTTC,CASSLGVAGGQETQYF,TRBV5-1,TRBJ2-5,TRBD2,16,NA
TGTGCCAGCAGCCCGGGACTAGCGGGAGTCAATGAGCAGTTCTTC,CASSPGLAGVNEQFF,TRBV27,TRBJ2-1,TRBD2,15,NA
TGTGCCAGCAGTTTATCAGTGTCGAACGAAGCTTTCTTT,CASSLSVSNEAFF,TRBV27,TRBJ1-1,NA,13,many
TGTGCCAGCAGCTTACTACTAGCGGGAGTTGGTGTGCGGGAGACCCAGTACTTC,CASSLLLAGVGVRETQYF,TRBV7-2,TRBJ2-5,TRBD2,18,NA
TGTGCCAGCAGCGGCGGGACATTGGAAGCCTACGAGCAGTACTTC,CASSGGTLEAYEQYF,TRBV11-1,TRBJ2-7,NA,15,NA
TGCGCCAGCAGCCAAGATAGGGCGCGCCCCGGGGAGCTGTTTTTT,CASSQDRARPGELFF,TRBV4-3,TRBJ2-2,NA,15,NA